The present T cell receptor beta chain was sequenced within a study of cytomegalovirus exposure and HLA in healthy donors. Study background: T cells numbering approximately 170 million yielded more than 95 million unique TCR beta sequences in an earlier analysis.

Study outcomes and limitations: Despite most TCR sequences being rare, some public TCRs occurred in many donors. A list of roughly 160 TCR beta chains associated with cytomegalovirus was given.

This PCR relied on a set of 60 Vbeta primers and 13 Jbeta primers. Assay used: immunoSEQ multiplex PCR; TCRdb lists only in-frame clones, some missing. The table includes approximately 160,000 clones, approximately 80% detected once. As regards this clone: Antigen: not known.

V lost 3 bases to trimming and J lost 0 bases, with 5 bases between them. CDR3 length: 13 amino acids. In germline, CDR1 is SGHAT, CDR2 FQNNGV. This TCR was sampled from a woman aged 40-49 years in good health and CMV-seropositive. This chain connects TRBV11-2 to TRBJ2-5; tentatively, D is TRBD1 (5 bases). The material sequenced was PBMCs. The CDR3 is CASSLTDQETQYF. CDR3 DNA: TGTGCCAGCAGCTTGACAGACCAAGAGACCCAGTACTTC.